A single sample is the source of the 2 T cell receptor beta chains below, sequenced in a study of cytomegalovirus exposure and HLA in healthy donors. Researchers ran the PCR with 60 Vbeta and 13 Jbeta primers. The assay was immunoSEQ multiplex PCR, and TCRdb's table has in-frame clones only and misses some. Here the sample spans 170,000 or so clones, over 70% being singletons. The sample consisted of PBMCs. The receptors stem from a woman aged 45-65 years in good health and CMV-seropositive.

V usage is TRBV30 and J usage is TRBJ1-1; possible D gene TRBD1, 6 bases. Trimming took off 2 bases at V and 4 bases at J, with 11 bases between the two ends. This CDR3 contains 13 residues. Germline lookup yields CDR1 GTSNPN and CDR2 SVGIG (reference sequence). The CDR3 loop reads CAWSTGSGTEAFF. The CDR3 coding sequence is TGTGCCTGGAGTACAGGGTCGGGCACTGAAGCTTTCTTT.

The chain links TRBV28 to TRBJ2-3; D remains unclear. The CDR3 consists of 14 residues. CDR1 is MDHEN and CDR2 is SYDVKM in the germline V gene. The V end lost 4 bases, the J end lost 3 bases, and 11 bases lay between the germline ends. The CDR3: CASSSSATTDTQYF. CDR3 sequence (DNA): TGTGCCAGCAGTTCTTCAGCGACTACAGATACGCAGTATTTT.